Below, 28 T cell receptor beta chains from the same sample are listed, as sequenced in a study of cytomegalovirus exposure and HLA in healthy donors. Researchers ran the PCR with 60 Vbeta and 13 Jbeta primers. Clones were read by immunoSEQ multiplex PCR, and TCRdb kept only the in-frame ones, dropping some. The data hold over 95,000 clones, with about three quarters observed a single time. The sequencing input was PBMCs. The receptors come from a woman aged 40 to 50 in good health and CMV-seropositive.

This sequence joins TRBV5-6 and TRBJ2-7, with D perhaps TRBD2 (5 bases). V dropped 4 bases and J dropped 6 bases, with 17 bases sitting between them. Germline loops: CDR1 SGHDT, CDR2 YYEEEE. This CDR3 has 14 amino acids. For the CDR3, the DNA is TGTGCCAGCAGCGTCCGTATCTCGCGGGCCGAGCAGTACTTC. Translating gives CASSVRISRAEQYF.

This clone appeared once. The rearrangement links TRBV5-1 to TRBJ2-1; D is perhaps TRBD2 (6 bases). This CDR3 is 15 amino acids long. Germline CDR1 reads SGHRS; CDR2 reads YFSETQ. V was pared by 3 bases and J by 3 bases, with 13 bases between. The CDR3 protein is CASSWMTSDYNEQFF. In DNA, the CDR3 is TGCGCCAGCAGCTGGATGACTAGTGACTACAATGAGCAGTTCTTC.

The V and J genes are TRBV10-2 and TRBJ2-7; D is perhaps TRBD1 (6 bases). The V gene lost 11 bases and the J gene lost 2 bases, with 13 bases spanning the gap. The germline CDR1 and CDR2 sequences are WSHSY and SAAADI. The CDR3 contains 12 residues. CDR3 in amino acids: CAAGAGAYEQYF. CDR3 DNA sequence: TGCGCCGCAGGGGCAGGGGCCTACGAGCAGTACTTC.

The J gene is TRBJ2-7, the V gene TRBV11-3, with a weak D call TRBD2 (5 bases). Deletions cut 2 bases from V and 6 bases from J, with 11 bases between. This CDR3 is built from 13 residues. Germline CDR1 and CDR2: SGHNT and YENEEA. CDR3 in amino acids: CASSLISGVEQYF. The CDR3 region has the DNA TGTGCCAGCAGCTTAATTTCCGGGGTCGAGCAGTACTTC.

The chain carries TRBV5-1 and TRBJ1-2; D is undetermined. CDR3 length: 14 residues. V shed 2 bases and J shed 8 bases, with 16 bases lying between them. CDR1 and CDR2 (germline): SGHRS, YFSETQ. The CDR3 here is CASSLSKTTGGYTF. DNA of the CDR3: TGCGCCAGCAGCTTATCGAAGACTACGGGAGGCTACACCTTC.

The chain has TRBV5-1 and TRBJ2-3; 10 nucleotides line up with TRBD2. Germline lookup yields CDR1 SGHRS and CDR2 YFSETQ. CDR3 length equals 16 residues. V lost 4 bases, J lost 4 bases, and 9 bases stayed unmatched. The CDR3 protein is CASSGSRTSGADTQYF. The CDR3 region has the DNA TGCGCCAGCAGCGGGTCGAGGACTAGCGGCGCAGATACGCAGTATTTT.

The chain employs TRBV7-8 and TRBJ1-1; D is perhaps TRBD1 (6 bases). V lost 3 bases, J lost 4 bases, and 15 bases lay in between. CDR1 SGHVS and CDR2 FQNEAQ come from the germline V gene. This CDR3 is built from 15 residues. CDR3 DNA sequence: TGTGCCAGCAGCTTGGACAACAGGGTGATCACTGAAGCTTTCTTT. Encoded protein: CASSLDNRVITEAFF. Filled out from reference TRBV7-8 and TRBJ1-1, the complete variable domain reads GAGVSQSPRYKVAKRGQDVALRCDPISGHVSLFWYQQALGQGPEFLTYFQNEAQLDKSGLPSDRFFAERPEGSVSTLKIQRTQQEDSAVYLCASSLDNRVITEAFFGQGTRLTVV.

CDR3 in DNA: TGTGCCAGCAGGCACCGGGACAGGGCGAACACCATATATTTT. Its translation: CASRHRDRANTIYF. This sequence joins TRBV6-5 and TRBJ1-3, with TRBD1 identical over 9 bases. This CDR3 contains 14 residues. Germline values: CDR1 MNHEY, CDR2 SVGAGI. V dropped 6 bases and J dropped 7; count of bases not matched to a gene: 7.

The V call is TRBV6-5, the J call TRBJ1-5, with D possibly TRBD1 on 6 matching bases. The CDR3 is made up of 15 amino acids. V was pared by 5 bases and J by 5 bases, with 16 bases between. Germline CDR1 reads MNHEY; CDR2 reads SVGAGI. As DNA, the CDR3 is TGTGCCAGCAGTAACAGGGTTAGCATGGATCAGCCCCAGCATTTT. Translating gives CASSNRVSMDQPQHF.

This clone appeared a single time. The chain is built from TRBV6-5 and TRBJ2-7; 8 nucleotides line up with TRBD2. Germline values: CDR1 MNHEY, CDR2 SVGAGI. This CDR3 comprises 15 residues. V gave up 2 bases and J gave up 4 bases; unmatched junction bases: 7. The CDR3 DNA sequence: TGTGCCAGCAGTTACATTGGCGGGGGGTCTTACGAGCAGTACTTC. This gives the protein CASSYIGGGSYEQYF.

V gene TRBV5-5 combines with J gene TRBJ2-6, with D possibly being TRBD1 (5 bases). The V end lost 0 bases, the J end lost 5 bases, and 12 bases lay between the germline ends. The CDR3 runs 16 residues. Germline CDR1 SGHKS, CDR2 YYEKEE (reference sequence). The CDR3 spells CASSLAHKGRANVLTF. Here the CDR3 DNA reads TGTGCCAGCAGCTTGGCGCACAAGGGGAGGGCCAACGTCCTGACTTTC. Full variable domain (outside the CDR3, taken from reference TRBV5-5 and TRBJ2-6): DAGVTQSPTHLIKTRGQQVTLRCSPISGHKSVSWYQQVLGQGPQFIFQYYEKEERGRGNFPDRFSARQFPNYSSELNVNALLLGDSALYLCASSLAHKGRANVLTFGAGSRLTVL.

The chain links TRBV5-4 to TRBJ2-7; D is undetermined. CDR1 and CDR2 from the germline V gene are SGHNT and YYREEE (reference sequence). V lost 4 bases to trimming and J lost 6 bases, with 14 bases between them. The CDR3 has 13 amino acids. CDR3 region: CASSPILSGEQYF. Here the CDR3 DNA reads TGTGCCAGCAGCCCAATCTTATCGGGCGAGCAGTACTTC.

This clone was picked up one time. The chain recombines TRBV5-6 with TRBJ1-3; possibly TRBD1 for D (5 bases). This CDR3 has 15 amino acids. Deletions cut 0 bases from V and 0 bases from J, with 7 bases between. CDR1 is SGHDT and CDR2 is YYEEEE in the germline V gene. Written as DNA, the CDR3 is TGTGCCAGCAGCTTGGCCAGGGCCTCTGGAAACACCATATATTTT. It translates to CASSLARASGNTIYF.

This chain links TRBV2 with TRBJ2-2; D remains ambiguous. The V end lost 6 bases, the J end lost 5 bases, and 13 bases lay between the germline ends. The CDR3 loop spans 14 amino acids. Germline loops: CDR1 SNHLY, CDR2 FYNNEI. The CDR3 DNA sequence: TGTGCCAGCAGGAGATTCTACTCAACCGGGGAGCTGTTTTTT. It encodes CASRRFYSTGELFF. Complete variable domain (other parts from reference TRBV2 and TRBJ2-2): EPEVTQTPSHQVTQMGQEVILRCVPISNHLYFYWYRQILGQKVEFLVSFYNNEISEKSEIFDDQFSVERPDGSNFTLKIRSTKLEDSAMYFCASRRFYSTGELFFGEGSRLTVL.

The chain links TRBV5-6 to TRBJ1-1; the match to TRBD1 covers 7 bases. The CDR3 consists of 18 residues. Germline CDR1 and CDR2: SGHDT and YYEEEE. The trim removed 4 bases at V and 1 base at J, leaving 16 bases unmatched. In DNA form, the CDR3 reads TGTGCCAGCAGCACCTCATCGACAGGGTGGGCAAAGAACACTGAAGCTTTCTTT. This codes for CASSTSSTGWAKNTEAFF.

The chain uses TRBV5-1 and TRBJ1-6; 8 bases line up with TRBD1. CDR3 size: 17 residues. With V trimmed by 4 bases and J by 0 bases, 6 bases remained unmatched. The V gene's germline CDR1 is SGHRS and CDR2 YFSETQ. The CDR3: CASSPDRGSSYNSPLHF. CDR3 DNA: TGCGCCAGCAGCCCAGACAGGGGAAGCTCCTATAATTCACCCCTCCACTTT. Complete variable domain (other parts from reference TRBV5-1 and TRBJ1-6): KAGVTQTPRYLIKTRGQQVTLSCSPISGHRSVSWYQQTPGQGLQFLFEYFSETQRNKGNFPGRFSGRQFSNSRSEMNVSTLELGDSALYLCASSPDRGSSYNSPLHFGNGTRLTVT.

This chain joins TRBV9 and TRBJ2-1; 13 bases match TRBD2. The V gene's germline CDR1 is SGDLS and CDR2 YYNGEE. This CDR3 region has 16 residues. J lost 6 bases, V lost 5 bases, and 8 bases had no gene match. The CDR3: CASSIPGTSGVNEQFF. The CDR3 DNA sequence: TGTGCCAGCAGTATACCCGGGACTAGCGGGGTCAATGAGCAGTTCTTC.

The chain links TRBV4-1 to TRBJ2-1, with no clear D. This CDR3 is built from 16 residues. The germline V gene has CDR1 MGHRA and CDR2 YSYEKL. V dropped 2 bases and J dropped 0 bases, with 11 bases sitting between them. This CDR3 is CASSQPTSGSYNEQFF. CDR3 DNA: TGCGCCAGCAGCCAACCCACGTCAGGCTCCTACAATGAGCAGTTCTTC.

Concerning this clone: Sequence at one end of the junction differs from germline and may be a read error. Other DNA sequences in the sample encode the same CDR3. The chain carries TRBV6-5 and TRBJ1-2, with 9 bases aligning to TRBD1. CDR1 and CDR2 from the germline V gene are MNHEY and SVGAGI. The CDR3 totals 15 residues. Written as DNA, the CDR3 is TGTGCCAGCAAGGCAGGGGACAGGGTCAAATATGGCTACACTTTC. It specifies CASKAGDRVKYGYTF.

The CDR3 nucleotides are TGTGCCAGCAGTTTGAGCGGGACCTCTGGGGCCAACGTCCTGACTTTC. This translates into CASSLSGTSGANVLTF. The chain couples TRBV5-4 to TRBJ2-6, with 7 bases identical to TRBD2. Germline V gene data show CDR1 as SGHNT and CDR2 as YYREEE (reference sequence). The CDR3 loop spans 16 amino acids. J gave up 0 bases and V 5 bases, and 5 bases lay outside the gene matches.

Here the CDR3 reads CASSPPTVNSGTFEAFF. CDR3 DNA sequence: TGTGCCAGCAGTCCCCCCACGGTGAACTCGGGAACTTTTGAAGCTTTCTTT. The chain couples TRBV6-7 to TRBJ1-1; D is unresolved. TRBV6-7 falls under the ORF class, with uncertain function. The CDR3 sequence is 17 residues long. The germline V and J ends were trimmed by 5 bases and 7 bases, with 26 bases remaining between them.

V is TRBV6-5 and J is TRBJ1-5; weak D call: TRBD1 (6 bases). CDR3 length equals 13 residues. Trimming removed 5 bases at V and 4 bases at J, with 9 bases between. CDR1 is MNHEY, CDR2 SVGAGI, per germline. The chain's CDR3 is CASSRQENQPQHF. CDR3 nucleotide sequence: TGTGCCAGCAGTCGACAGGAAAATCAGCCCCAGCATTTT.

V is TRBV7-8 and J is TRBJ2-7; the D is unclear. Trimming cost V 2 bases and J 3 bases, with 11 bases left between them. Germline values: CDR1 SGHVS, CDR2 FQNEAQ. This CDR3 spans 14 amino acids. CDR3 coding DNA: TGTGCCAGCAGCTTAACGTACCGCGACTACGAGCAGTACTTC. It is translated as CASSLTYRDYEQYF.

V usage is TRBV19 and J usage is TRBJ1-6; 7 bases are a match to TRBD1. V was pared by 3 bases and J by 6 bases, with 8 bases of the junction left unmatched. The CDR3 contains 16 residues. Germline CDR1 reads LNHDA; CDR2 reads SQIVND (reference sequence). The CDR3 reads CASSIPTTGTNSPLHF. The CDR3 nucleotides read TGTGCCAGTAGTATCCCCACGACAGGGACTAATTCACCCCTCCACTTT.

The chain joins TRBV7-6 to TRBJ1-2; TRBD1 aligns across 8 bases. Losses at the gene ends were 5 bases for V and 4 bases for J; bases not matched to a gene: 3. The germline CDR1 and CDR2 sequences are SGHVS and FNYEAQ. The CDR3 is 13 amino acids. CDR3 in DNA: TGTGCCAGCAGCCCCGGACAGGGCTATGGCTACACCTTC. This sequence encodes CASSPGQGYGYTF.

This rearrangement joins TRBV5-1 to TRBJ2-1; 16 nucleotides match TRBD2. Germline CDR1 reads SGHRS; CDR2 reads YFSETQ. Trimming cost V 4 bases and J 4 bases; bases outside gene matches: 2. This CDR3 has 16 amino acids. CDR3 protein: CASSPGLAGGYNEQFF. In DNA, the CDR3 is TGCGCCAGCAGCCCGGGACTAGCGGGGGGGTACAATGAGCAGTTCTTC.

The chain carries TRBV10-3 and TRBJ1-1, with D hard to call. Germline CDR1 is ENHRY and CDR2 is SYGVKD. There are 13 residues in the CDR3. The V end lost 2 bases, the J end lost 1 base, and 5 bases lay between the germline ends. The CDR3 region is CAISEGKNTEAFF. The CDR3 DNA reads TGTGCCATCAGTGAGGGCAAGAACACTGAAGCTTTCTTT.

The chain is built from TRBV6-5 and TRBJ1-2; D uncertain. Deletions cut 6 bases from V and 6 bases from J, with 14 bases between. The CDR3 totals 13 residues. CDR1 is MNHEY and CDR2 is SVGAGI in the germline V gene. DNA for the CDR3: TGTGCCAGCAGAAACGATATAGGAGATGGCTACACCTTC. This codes for CASRNDIGDGYTF.